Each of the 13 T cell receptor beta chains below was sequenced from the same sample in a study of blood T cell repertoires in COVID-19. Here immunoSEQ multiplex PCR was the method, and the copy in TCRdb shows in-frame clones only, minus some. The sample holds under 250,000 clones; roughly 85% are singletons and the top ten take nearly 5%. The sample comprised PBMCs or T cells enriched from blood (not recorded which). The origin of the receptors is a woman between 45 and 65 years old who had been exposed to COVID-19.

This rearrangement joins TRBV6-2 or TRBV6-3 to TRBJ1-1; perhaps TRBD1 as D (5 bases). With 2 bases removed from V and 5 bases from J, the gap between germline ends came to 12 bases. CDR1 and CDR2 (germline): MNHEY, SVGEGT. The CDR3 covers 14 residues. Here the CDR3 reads CASSYKGGETEAFF. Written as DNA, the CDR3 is TGTGCCAGCAGTTACAAAGGAGGGGAAACTGAAGCTTTCTTT.

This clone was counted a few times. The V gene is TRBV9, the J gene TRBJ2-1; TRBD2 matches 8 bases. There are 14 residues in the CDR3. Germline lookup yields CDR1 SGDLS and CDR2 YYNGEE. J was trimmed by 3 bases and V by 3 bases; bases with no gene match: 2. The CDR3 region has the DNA TGTGCCAGCAGCGCGGGGGGGTTCTACAATGAGCAGTTCTTC. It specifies CASSAGGFYNEQFF.

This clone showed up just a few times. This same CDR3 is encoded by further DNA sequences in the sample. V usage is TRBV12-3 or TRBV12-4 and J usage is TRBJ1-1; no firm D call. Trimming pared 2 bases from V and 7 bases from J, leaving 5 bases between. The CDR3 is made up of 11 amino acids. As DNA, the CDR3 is TGTGCCAGCAGTTTATCCGGTGAAGCTTTCTTT. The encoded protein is CASSLSGEAFF.

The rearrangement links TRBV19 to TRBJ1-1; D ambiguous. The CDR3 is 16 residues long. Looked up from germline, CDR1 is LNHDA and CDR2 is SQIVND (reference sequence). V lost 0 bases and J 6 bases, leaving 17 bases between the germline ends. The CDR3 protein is CASSIDLGRFRPEAFF. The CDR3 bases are TGTGCCAGTAGTATAGATCTAGGGAGGTTTCGGCCTGAAGCTTTCTTT.

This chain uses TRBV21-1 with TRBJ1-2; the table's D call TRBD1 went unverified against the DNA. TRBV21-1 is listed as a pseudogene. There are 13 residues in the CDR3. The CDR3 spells CASSKVAQDGYTF. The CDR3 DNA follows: TGTGCCAGCAGCAAAGTGGCCCAAGATGGCTACACCTTC.

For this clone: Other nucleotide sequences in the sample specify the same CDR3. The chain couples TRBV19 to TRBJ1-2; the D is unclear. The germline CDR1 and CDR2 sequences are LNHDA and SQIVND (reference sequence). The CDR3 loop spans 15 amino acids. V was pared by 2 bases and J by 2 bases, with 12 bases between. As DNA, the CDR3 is TGTGCCAGTAGTATACCCGGAGGCGGCAACTATGGCTACACCTTC. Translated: CASSIPGGGNYGYTF.

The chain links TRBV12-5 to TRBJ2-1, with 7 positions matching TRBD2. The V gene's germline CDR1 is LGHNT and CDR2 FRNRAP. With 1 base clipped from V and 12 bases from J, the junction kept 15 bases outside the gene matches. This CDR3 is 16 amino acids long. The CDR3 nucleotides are TGTGCTAGTGGTTTGGCACCCGTGGGAGGGAGAGGTTCGCAGTTCTTC. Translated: CASGLAPVGGRGSQFF.

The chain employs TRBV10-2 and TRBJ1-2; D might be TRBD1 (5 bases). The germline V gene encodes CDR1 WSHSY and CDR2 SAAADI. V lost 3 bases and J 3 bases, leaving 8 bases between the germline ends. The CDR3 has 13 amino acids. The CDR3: CASSDRGDYGYTF. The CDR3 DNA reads TGCGCCAGCAGTGATAGGGGTGACTATGGCTACACCTTC.

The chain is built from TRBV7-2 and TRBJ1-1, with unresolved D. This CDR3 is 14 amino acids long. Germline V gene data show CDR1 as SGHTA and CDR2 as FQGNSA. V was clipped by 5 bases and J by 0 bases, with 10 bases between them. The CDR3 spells CASSREIMNTEAFF. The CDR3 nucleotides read TGTGCCAGCAGCCGCGAGATCATGAACACTGAAGCTTTCTTT.

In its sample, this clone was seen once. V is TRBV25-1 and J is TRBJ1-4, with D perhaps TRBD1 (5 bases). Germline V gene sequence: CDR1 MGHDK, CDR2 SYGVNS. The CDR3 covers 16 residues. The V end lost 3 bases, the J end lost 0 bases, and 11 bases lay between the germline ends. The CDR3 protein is CASSDPDSPTNEKLFF. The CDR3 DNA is TGTGCCAGCAGTGACCCCGACAGCCCAACTAATGAAAAACTGTTTTTT.

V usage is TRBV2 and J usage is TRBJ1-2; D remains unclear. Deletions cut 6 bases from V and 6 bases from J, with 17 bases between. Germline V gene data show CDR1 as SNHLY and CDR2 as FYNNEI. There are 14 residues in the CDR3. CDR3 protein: CASRTDWERDGYTF. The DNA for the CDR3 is TGTGCCAGCAGAACGGACTGGGAGAGAGATGGCTACACCTTC.

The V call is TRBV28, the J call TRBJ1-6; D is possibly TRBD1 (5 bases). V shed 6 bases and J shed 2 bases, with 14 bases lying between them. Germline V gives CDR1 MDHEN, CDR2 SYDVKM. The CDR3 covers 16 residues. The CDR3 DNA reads TGTGCCAGCAGCCCGACAGCTGGACCCTATAATTCACCCCTCCACTTT. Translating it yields CASSPTAGPYNSPLHF.

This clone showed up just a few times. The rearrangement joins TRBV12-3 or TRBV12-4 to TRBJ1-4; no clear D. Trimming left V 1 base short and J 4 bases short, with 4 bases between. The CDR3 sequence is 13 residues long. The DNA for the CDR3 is TGTGCCAGCAGTTTAGGACTTAATGAAAAACTGTTTTTT. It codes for CASSLGLNEKLFF.